This T cell receptor beta chain originates from a study of CD8 T cells in ankylosing spondylitis. This CDR3 is built from 17 residues. Germline-derived CDR1 and CDR2 are DFQATT and SNEGSKA (reference sequence). This clonotype has only a few counts. Germline is not matched at one junction end, which may reflect a read error. TCRdb reanalysed the 5' RACE reads using MiXCR and keeps one entry per CDR3 protein. The sample contains around 120,000 distinct CDR3 sequences, over 7% of which appear only once. The sequencing input was blood, either unsorted or a sorted T cell fraction (not recorded which). The chain joins TRBV20-1 to TRBJ1-1; D remains unclear. The TCR was taken from a male donor with ankylosing spondylitis or in good health (not recorded which). This CDR3 is CSARPLVRRPVETEVFF. CDR3 sequence (DNA): TGCAGTGCTAGACCGTTGGTAAGGCGGCCTGTAGAGACTGAAGTTTTCTTT.